These 19 T cell receptor beta chains share one sample of origin, sequenced in a study of blood T cells in healthy people across ages. Using a J-beta primer mix together with a sample-barcoded 5' primer, a second PCR was run for about 6 to 12 cycles. MiXCR, run by TCRdb on the 5' RACE reads, gives a single entry per CDR3 protein. The sample has roughly 560,000 distinct CDR3 sequences, around 24% seen once. A further study also used this sample, focusing on T cells of mothers and their children.

Sequences were obtained from blood. These receptors all stem from a boy aged 10-17 years in good health.

The CDR3 loop reads CASSPGTSGKGEQFF. In DNA, the CDR3 is TGTGCCAGCAGCCCCGGGACTAGCGGGAAAGGTGAGCAGTTCTTC. The chain is built from TRBV27 and TRBJ2-5; TRBD2 agrees at 13 bases. TRBJ2-1 matches the DNA end more closely, so the J call is doubtful. Looked up from germline, CDR1 is MNHEY and CDR2 is SMNVEV (reference sequence). The CDR3 is 15 amino acids.

The CDR3 region is CASSKEGLSSGRPSTDTQYF. In nucleotides, the CDR3 is TGTGCCAGCAGCAAAGAAGGATTGAGTAGCGGGCGTCCTAGCACAGATACGCAGTATTTT. The chain carries TRBV21-1 and TRBJ2-3; the table's TRBD2 call for D was not verified on the DNA. TRBV21-1 is reported as a pseudogene. This CDR3 spans 20 amino acids.

This clonotype was recorded a few times. The J gene is TRBJ2-1, the V gene TRBV7-6; D remains ambiguous. The end of the DNA is better explained by TRBJ2-5, so the J call may be wrong. CDR3 length: 11 residues. Germline CDR1 is SGHVS and CDR2 is FNYEAQ. CDR3 DNA: TGTGCCAGCAGCCCCTTAGTGGCCCAGTACTTC. Translation gives CASSPLVAQYF.

V is TRBV29-1 and J is TRBJ2-3, with D perhaps TRBD1 (6 bases). V gave up 7 bases and J gave up 2 bases, with 13 bases separating them. Germline lookup yields CDR1 SQVTM and CDR2 ANQGSEA. CDR3 size: 13 residues. The CDR3 spells CSAQGQITDTQYF. CDR3 sequence (DNA): TGCAGCGCACAAGGACAGATCACAGATACGCAGTATTTT.

This clonotype turned up a few times. The gene calls are TRBV13 and TRBJ2-1; TRBD2 matches 8 bases. Germline lookup yields CDR1 PRHDT and CDR2 FYEKMQ (reference sequence). V dropped 4 bases and J dropped 7; count of bases not matched to a gene: 15. The CDR3 is 17 residues long. The CDR3 sequence: CASSSTTGREVSNEQFF. In DNA form, the CDR3 reads TGTGCCAGCAGCTCGACCACCGGGCGGGAGGTTAGTAATGAGCAGTTCTTC.

The J gene is TRBJ1-2, the V gene TRBV27; D call uncertain. The CDR3 sequence is 14 residues long. The V gene lost 7 bases and the J gene lost 4 bases, with 16 bases spanning the gap. Germline V lookup: CDR1 MNHEY, CDR2 SMNVEV (reference sequence). The CDR3 region has the DNA TGTGCCAGCACCTCAATCGAGGGTGGCTATGGCTACACCTTC. This translates into CASTSIEGGYGYTF.

The chain links TRBV4-3 to TRBJ2-1; no clear D gene. CDR1 is LGHNA and CDR2 is YSLEER in the germline V gene. Trimming shortened V by 0 bases and J by 7 bases, and 7 bases separated the two germline ends. CDR3 length: 13 residues. DNA of the CDR3: TGCGCCAGCAGCCAAGATTTAAGAAATGAGCAGTTCTTC. It encodes CASSQDLRNEQFF.

This clonotype appeared a few times. The chain uses TRBV2 and TRBJ2-4; D is possibly TRBD1 (5 bases). Per the germline V gene, CDR1 is SNHLY and CDR2 is FYNNEI. The CDR3 runs to 15 residues. V lost 3 bases, J lost 3 bases, and 12 bases lay in between. CDR3 in amino acids: CASSEGQDFKNIQYF. CDR3 DNA: TGTGCCAGCAGTGAGGGGCAGGATTTCAAAAACATTCAGTACTTC. The full variable domain, completed using reference TRBV2 and TRBJ2-4, is EPEVTQTPSHQVTQMGQEVILRCVPISNHLYFYWYRQILGQKVEFLVSFYNNEISEKSEIFDDQFSVERPDGSNFTLKIRSTKLEDSAMYFCASSEGQDFKNIQYFGAGTRLSVL.

The chain is built from TRBV27 and TRBJ2-7; 11 bases agree with TRBD1. Germline CDR1 is MNHEY and CDR2 is SMNVEV (reference sequence). The CDR3 loop spans 15 amino acids. The V segment lost 3 bases and the J segment 3 bases; nucleotides outside the gene matches: 4. CDR3 nucleotides: TGTGCCAGCAGTTTCAGGACAGGGGGCTACTACGAGCAGTACTTC. Its translation: CASSFRTGGYYEQYF.

V and J are TRBV28 and TRBJ2-7; 8 nucleotides line up with TRBD1. Looked up from germline, CDR1 is MDHEN and CDR2 is SYDVKM. Trimming removed 9 bases from V and 2 bases from J; junction bases left unmatched: 12. The CDR3 spans 15 residues. The CDR3, as DNA: TGTGCCAGTCGAACGACAGGGGCCTCCACCTACGAGCAGTACTTC. Translation: CASRTTGASTYEQYF.

This clonotype has just a few counts. The chain employs TRBV20-1 and TRBJ2-5; D is perhaps TRBD1 or TRBD2 (6 bases each). The tail of the sequence fits TRBJ2-1 better, so the J call may be wrong. The CDR3 is made up of 10 amino acids. Germline assignment: CDR1 DFQATT and CDR2 SNEGSKA (reference sequence). CDR3 sequence (DNA): TGCAGCGGGGGCCAGGATGAGCAGTTCTTC. It yields the protein CSGGQDEQFF.

This rearrangement joins TRBV2 to TRBJ2-1; the D gene is possibly TRBD2 (6 bases). CDR1 is SNHLY and CDR2 is FYNNEI in the germline V gene. The CDR3 runs 14 residues. Trimming cost V 3 bases and J 10 bases, with 16 bases left between them. The CDR3 DNA sequence: TGTGCCAGCAGTGATCAGGGAGGTTCCTACGAGCAGTTCTTC. It is translated as CASSDQGGSYEQFF.

This clonotype was recorded a few times. The chain joins TRBV20-1 to TRBJ1-1; D is unresolved. V was pared by 0 bases and J by 2 bases, with 4 bases between. CDR3 size: 12 residues. The germline V gene has CDR1 DFQATT and CDR2 SNEGSKA (reference sequence). CDR3 bases: TGCAGTGCTAGAGACGGTAACACTGAAGCTTTCTTT. Translation gives CSARDGNTEAFF.

This clonotype was recorded a few times. The rearrangement uses TRBV9 and TRBJ2-7; 8 bases align to TRBD1. The CDR3 contains 17 residues. Losses at the gene ends were 3 bases for V and 1 base for J; bases not matched to a gene: 12. Germline values: CDR1 SGDLS, CDR2 YYNGEE. CDR3 residues: CASSDPRQGSGSYEQYF. The CDR3 DNA sequence: TGTGCCAGCAGCGACCCGAGACAGGGGTCCGGATCCTACGAGCAGTACTTC.

This clonotype was counted only a few times. The chain recombines TRBV20-1 with TRBJ2-7, with D possibly being TRBD1 or TRBD2 (5 bases each). Trimming cost V 2 bases and J 3 bases, with 26 bases left between them. The length of the CDR3 is 18 residues. Germline loops: CDR1 DFQATT, CDR2 SNEGSKA (reference sequence). This CDR3 is CSARSPASFGTTVYEQYF. As DNA, the CDR3 is TGCAGTGCTAGATCTCCCGCGTCGTTTGGGACCACGGTCTACGAGCAGTACTTC.

DNA of the CDR3: TGTGCCAGCAGCCTCGACAGACCCGATGAAAAACTGTTTTTT. This gives the protein CASSLDRPDEKLFF. The gene calls are TRBV11-2 and TRBJ1-4, with a weak D call TRBD1 (5 bases). The V gene lost 5 bases and the J gene lost 6 bases, with 13 bases spanning the gap. Germline loops: CDR1 SGHAT, CDR2 FQNNGV. This CDR3 is 14 amino acids long.

This clonotype was seen only a few times. The chain uses TRBV10-3 and TRBJ1-4; 11 bases agree with TRBD1. With 0 bases clipped from V and 8 bases from J, the junction kept 5 bases outside the gene matches. CDR1 ENHRY and CDR2 SYGVKD come from the germline V gene. The CDR3 length is 16 residues. CDR3 residues: CAISESWTGGMEKLFF. The CDR3 DNA sequence: TGTGCCATCAGTGAGTCTTGGACAGGGGGCATGGAAAAACTGTTTTTT.

The V call is TRBV5-1, the J call TRBJ1-2; TRBD1 matches at 8 bases. Unmatched junction bases numbered 17, after V lost 5 bases and J lost 8 bases. Germline CDR1 reads SGHRS; CDR2 reads YFSETQ. The CDR3 covers 16 residues. Written as DNA, the CDR3 is TGCGCCAGCAGAAGAGGACAGGGCCTTTTTTCCCCCGGCTACACCTTC. Protein product: CASRRGQGLFSPGYTF.

The gene calls are TRBV20-1 and TRBJ2-5; 7 nucleotides match TRBD2. The J segment lost 3 bases and the V segment lost 6 bases, leaving 10 bases of the junction unmatched. The CDR3 sequence is 14 residues long. Germline V CDR1 and CDR2: DFQATT, SNEGSKA (reference sequence). The DNA for the CDR3 is TGCAGTGCCCGGAGGGGAGGGCCAAAAGAGACCCAGTACTTC. It codes for CSARRGGPKETQYF.